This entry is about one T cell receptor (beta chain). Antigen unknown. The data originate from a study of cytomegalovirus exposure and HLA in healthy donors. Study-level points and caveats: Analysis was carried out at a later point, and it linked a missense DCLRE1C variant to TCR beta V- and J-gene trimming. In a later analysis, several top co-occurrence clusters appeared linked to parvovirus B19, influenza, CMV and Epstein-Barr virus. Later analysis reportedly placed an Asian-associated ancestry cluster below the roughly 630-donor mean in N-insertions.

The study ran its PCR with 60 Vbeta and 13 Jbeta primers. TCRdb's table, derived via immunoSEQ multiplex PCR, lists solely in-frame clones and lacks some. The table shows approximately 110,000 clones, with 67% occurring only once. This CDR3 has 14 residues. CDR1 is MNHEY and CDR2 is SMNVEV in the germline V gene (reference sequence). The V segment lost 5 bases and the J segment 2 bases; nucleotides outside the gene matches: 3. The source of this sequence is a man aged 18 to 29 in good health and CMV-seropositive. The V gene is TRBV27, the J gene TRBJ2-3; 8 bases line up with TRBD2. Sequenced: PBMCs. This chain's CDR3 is CASSTSGYTDTQYF. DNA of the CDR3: TGTGCCAGCAGTACTAGCGGATACACAGATACGCAGTATTTT.